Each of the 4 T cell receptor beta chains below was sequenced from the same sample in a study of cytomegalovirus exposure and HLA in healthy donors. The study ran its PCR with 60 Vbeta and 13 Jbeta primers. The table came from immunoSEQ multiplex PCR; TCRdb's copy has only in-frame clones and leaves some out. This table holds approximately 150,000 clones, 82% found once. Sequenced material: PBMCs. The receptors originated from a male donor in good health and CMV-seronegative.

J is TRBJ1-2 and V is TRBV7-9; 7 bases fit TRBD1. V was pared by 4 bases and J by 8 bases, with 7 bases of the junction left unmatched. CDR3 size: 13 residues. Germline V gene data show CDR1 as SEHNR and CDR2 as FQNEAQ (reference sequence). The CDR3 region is CASSSRGLGGYTF. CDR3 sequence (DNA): TGTGCCAGCAGCTCAAGGGGGCTAGGGGGCTACACCTTC.

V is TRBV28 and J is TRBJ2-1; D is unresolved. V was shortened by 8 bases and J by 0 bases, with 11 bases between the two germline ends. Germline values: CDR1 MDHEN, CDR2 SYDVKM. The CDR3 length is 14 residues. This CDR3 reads CASCHTLSYNEQFF. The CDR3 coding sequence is TGTGCCAGCTGTCACACCCTCTCCTACAATGAGCAGTTCTTC.

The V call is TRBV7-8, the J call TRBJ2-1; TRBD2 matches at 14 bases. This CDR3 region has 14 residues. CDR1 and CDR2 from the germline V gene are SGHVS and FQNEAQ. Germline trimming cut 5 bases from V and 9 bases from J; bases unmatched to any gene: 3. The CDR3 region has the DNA TGTGCCAGCAGCCACGGACTAGCGGGGGGTGAGCAGTTCTTC. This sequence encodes CASSHGLAGGEQFF.

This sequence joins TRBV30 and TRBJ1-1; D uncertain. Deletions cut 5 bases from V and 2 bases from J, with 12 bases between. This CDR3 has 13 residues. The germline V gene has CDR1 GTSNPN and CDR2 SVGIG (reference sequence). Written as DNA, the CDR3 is TGTGCCTGGGCTGCGAGGGTCAACACTGAAGCTTTCTTT. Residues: CAWAARVNTEAFF.